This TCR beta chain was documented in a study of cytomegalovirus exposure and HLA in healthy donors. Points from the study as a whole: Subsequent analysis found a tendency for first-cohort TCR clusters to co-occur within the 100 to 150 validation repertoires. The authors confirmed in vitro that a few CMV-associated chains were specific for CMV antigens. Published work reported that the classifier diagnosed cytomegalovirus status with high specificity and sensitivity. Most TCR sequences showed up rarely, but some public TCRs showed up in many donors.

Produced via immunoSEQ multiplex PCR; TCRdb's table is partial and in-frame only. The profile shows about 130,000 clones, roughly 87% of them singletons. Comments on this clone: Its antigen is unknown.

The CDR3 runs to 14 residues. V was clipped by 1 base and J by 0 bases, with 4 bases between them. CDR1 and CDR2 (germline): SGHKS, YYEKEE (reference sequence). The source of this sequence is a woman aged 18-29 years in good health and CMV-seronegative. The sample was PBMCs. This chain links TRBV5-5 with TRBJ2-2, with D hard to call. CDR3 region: CASSLSANTGELFF. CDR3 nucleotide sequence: TGTGCCAGCAGCTTGAGCGCGAACACCGGGGAGCTGTTTTTT.